Shown below are 22 T cell receptor beta chains from a single sample sequenced in a study of blood T cell repertoires in COVID-19. Measured with immunoSEQ multiplex PCR; TCRdb has only the in-frame clones, and not every one. The sample includes approximately 440,000 clones, roughly 88% of them seen just once. Specimen: PBMCs or T cells enriched from blood (not recorded which). Receptor source: a man aged 18 to 29 who had recovered from COVID-19.

The gene calls are TRBV28 and TRBJ1-3; D may be TRBD1 (6 bases). This CDR3 comprises 14 residues. Trimming left V 6 bases short and J 2 bases short, with 11 bases between. Germline values: CDR1 MDHEN, CDR2 SYDVKM. CDR3 loop: CASSSRDTGNTIYF. In DNA form, the CDR3 reads TGTGCCAGCAGCTCCCGGGACACTGGAAACACCATATATTTT.

The chain uses TRBV3-1 (or the pseudogene TRBV3-2) and TRBJ1-1; 7 nucleotides line up with TRBD1. The germline V gene has CDR1 LGHDT and CDR2 YNNKEL (reference sequence). This CDR3 is built from 13 residues. Unmatched junction bases numbered 5, after V lost 3 bases and J lost 7 bases. The CDR3 nucleotides are TGTGCCAGCAGCCACGATCGGACAGGTGAAGCTTTCTTT. Its translation: CASSHDRTGEAFF.

The rearrangement links TRBV18 to TRBJ2-1, with 7 bases aligning to TRBD2. CDR3 length: 14 amino acids. The V and J ends lost 2 bases and 6 bases, in that order; junction bases with no gene match: 4. The germline CDR1 and CDR2 sequences are KGHSH and LQKENI. The CDR3 sequence is CASSPKAGFNEQFF. As DNA, the CDR3 is TGTGCCAGCTCACCAAAAGCGGGATTCAATGAGCAGTTCTTC.

This chain uses TRBV9 with TRBJ1-4, with a weak D call TRBD1 (6 bases). The CDR3 is made up of 16 amino acids. Germline values: CDR1 SGDLS, CDR2 YYNGEE. V was cut by 3 bases and J by 7 bases, with 19 bases left in between. The CDR3 DNA sequence: TGTGCCAGCAGCGCCAGACAGGCCGCTGGCGTTGAAAAACTGTTTTTT. It specifies CASSARQAAGVEKLFF.

The gene calls are TRBV3-1 (or the pseudogene TRBV3-2) and TRBJ2-2; D uncertain. This CDR3 is built from 16 residues. Germline values: CDR1 LGHDT, CDR2 YNNKEL (reference sequence). V gave up 0 bases and J gave up 3 bases, with 11 bases separating them. The DNA for the CDR3 is TGTGCCAGCAGCCAAGAGCTCGCCGCGTACACCGGGGAGCTGTTTTTT. It is translated as CASSQELAAYTGELFF.

The V call is TRBV27, the J call TRBJ1-1; no clear D. The V end lost 5 bases, the J end lost 0 bases, and 10 bases lay between the germline ends. Germline-derived CDR1 and CDR2 are MNHEY and SMNVEV (reference sequence). The CDR3 extends over 14 amino acids. CDR3 nucleotide sequence: TGTGCCAGCAGTGACTCTCAGTTGAACACTGAAGCTTTCTTT. Protein: CASSDSQLNTEAFF.

V usage is TRBV27 and J usage is TRBJ1-5; 10 nucleotides agree with TRBD1. The J segment lost 0 bases and the V segment lost 3 bases, leaving 8 bases of the junction unmatched. This CDR3 spans 18 amino acids. CDR1 MNHEY and CDR2 SMNVEV come from the germline V gene (reference sequence). CDR3 DNA: TGTGCCAGCAGTTTTCCCGGGACAGGGGCCGATAGCAATCAGCCCCAGCATTTT. It specifies CASSFPGTGADSNQPQHF.

About this clone: A junction end diverges from the germline sequence, so it may reflect a read error. The chain joins TRBV10-3 to TRBJ1-4; unclear D gene. Germline V lookup: CDR1 ENHRY, CDR2 SYGVKD. The CDR3 length is 12 residues. Here the CDR3 reads CAISESAGGRLF. CDR3 DNA sequence: TGTGCCATCAGTGAGTCGGCGGGAGGGAGGCTTTTT.

The chain recombines TRBV7-3 with TRBJ2-3; 8 bases agree with TRBD2. V shed 6 bases and J 4 bases; nucleotides not matched to a gene: 9. The CDR3 has 15 amino acids. Germline V CDR1 and CDR2: SGHTA, FQGTGA. CDR3 amino acids: CASSKAGEKADTQYF. DNA of the CDR3: TGTGCCAGCAGTAAAGCGGGAGAGAAGGCAGATACGCAGTATTTT.

In DNA form, the CDR3 reads TGTGCCAGCAGCCTGTTCTTCGGCTACACCTTC. Amino acids: CASSLFFGYTF. The chain joins TRBV5-8 to TRBJ1-2; unclear D gene. Deletions cut 4 bases from V and 8 bases from J, with 9 bases between. This CDR3 region has 11 residues. CDR1 and CDR2 from the germline V gene are SGHTS and YDEGEE.

This chain connects TRBV3-1 (or the pseudogene TRBV3-2) to TRBJ1-1; 9 nucleotides align to TRBD1. The CDR3 loop spans 12 amino acids. The trim removed 10 bases at V and 3 bases at J, leaving 3 bases unmatched. Germline V gene data show CDR1 as LGHDT and CDR2 as YNNKEL (reference sequence). CDR3 loop: CATRQGDTEAFF. The CDR3 nucleotides read TGTGCCACTAGACAGGGGGACACTGAAGCTTTCTTT.

This sequence joins TRBV7-9 and TRBJ2-6; the D is unclear. This CDR3 spans 16 amino acids. CDR1 SEHNR and CDR2 FQNEAQ come from the germline V gene (reference sequence). Trimming removed 1 base from V and 2 bases from J, with 9 bases in between. CDR3 nucleotides: TGTGCCAGCAGCTTAGTGGCCAACCCTGGGGCCAACGTCCTGACTTTC. It specifies CASSLVANPGANVLTF. The entire variable domain, with the rest obtained from reference TRBV7-9 and TRBJ2-6, is as follows: DTGVSQNPRHKITKRGQNVTFRCDPISEHNRLYWYRQTLGQGPEFLTYFQNEAQLEKSRLLSDRFSAERPKGSFSTLEIQRTEQGDSAMYLCASSLVANPGANVLTFGAGSRLTVL.

This clone is a singleton in its sample. The rearrangement joins TRBV3-1 (or the pseudogene TRBV3-2) to TRBJ1-3; D gene ambiguous. Trimming took 0 bases from V and 9 from J, leaving 6 bases between them. Per germline, CDR1 LGHDT and CDR2 YNNKEL (reference sequence). The length of the CDR3 is 12 residues. The CDR3 sequence: CASSQDGGTIYF. DNA of the CDR3: TGTGCCAGCAGCCAAGACGGAGGCACCATATATTTT.

This clone was picked up one time. The V and J genes are TRBV12-3 or TRBV12-4 and TRBJ2-7, with a possible D match to TRBD2 (6 bases). The CDR3 length is 13 residues. V was pared by 3 bases and J by 2 bases, with 8 bases between. This CDR3 reads CASSFGSTYEQYF. CDR3 nucleotide sequence: TGTGCCAGCAGTTTCGGGAGTACCTACGAGCAGTACTTC.

Only one count was recorded for this clone. The rearrangement joins TRBV7-9 to TRBJ1-2; 11 nucleotides align to TRBD1. The CDR3 contains 18 residues. The germline V gene encodes CDR1 SEHNR and CDR2 FQNEAQ (reference sequence). After removal of 5 bases from V and 1 base from J, the junction contained 12 bases not matched to a gene. The CDR3 protein is CASSPTPDRGLLNYGYTF. The CDR3 nucleotides are TGTGCCAGCAGCCCTACACCGGACAGGGGGCTACTTAACTATGGCTACACCTTC.

This chain links TRBV28 with TRBJ1-5; the D gene is possibly TRBD1 (6 bases). The germline gives CDR1 MDHEN, CDR2 SYDVKM. V was trimmed by 10 bases and J by 7 bases, leaving 20 bases between them. CDR3 length equals 14 residues. CDR3 sequence: CATGGPGRQQPQHF. CDR3 coding DNA: TGTGCCACCGGGGGGCCAGGGCGGCAGCAGCCCCAGCATTTT.

The chain uses TRBV6-6 and TRBJ1-1; D is undetermined. Germline-derived CDR1 and CDR2 are MNHNY and SVGAGI (reference sequence). Trimming left V 5 bases short and J 0 bases short, with 19 bases between. The CDR3 spans 17 residues. The DNA of the CDR3 is TGTGCCAGCAGTCGGGCTGGTCGAGTCGACATGAACACTGAAGCTTTCTTT. It encodes CASSRAGRVDMNTEAFF.

This clone was seen a single time. The CDR3 DNA sequence: TGTGCCAGCAGCCCCCTAAGGACTACTTTGCGAAACACCATATATTTT. This codes for CASSPLRTTLRNTIYF. This chain joins TRBV11-2 and TRBJ1-3; D is unclear. This CDR3 is built from 16 residues. The germline CDR1 and CDR2 sequences are SGHAT and FQNNGV. V dropped 5 bases and J dropped 5 bases, with 19 bases sitting between them.

V is TRBV19 and J is TRBJ2-7, with 7 bases aligning to TRBD1. V gave up 3 bases and J gave up 2 bases; unmatched junction bases: 4. CDR1 is LNHDA, CDR2 SQIVND, per germline (reference sequence). The CDR3 contains 14 residues. Here the CDR3 reads CASSIGQGAYEQYF. Written as DNA, the CDR3 is TGTGCCAGTAGTATTGGTCAGGGGGCCTACGAGCAGTACTTC.

This clone turned up a few times. The chain joins TRBV6-5 to TRBJ1-1; D unclear. CDR3 length: 13 amino acids. Trimming cost V 2 bases and J 1 base, with 5 bases left between them. The germline V gene has CDR1 MNHEY and CDR2 SVGAGI. The CDR3 DNA reads TGTGCCAGCAGTTACGGAGGGAACACTGAAGCTTTCTTT. As protein: CASSYGGNTEAFF.

This clone was counted between two and nine times. J is TRBJ2-3 and V is TRBV3-1 (or the pseudogene TRBV3-2), with 14 positions matching TRBD2. CDR1 and CDR2 from the germline V gene are LGHDT and YNNKEL (reference sequence). The CDR3 sequence is 17 residues long. The trim removed 3 bases at V and 2 bases at J, leaving 4 bases unmatched. The CDR3 bases are TGTGCCAGCAGCCAGGGACTAGCGGGGGCAAACACAGATACGCAGTATTTT. This encodes CASSQGLAGANTDTQYF.

The chain links TRBV30 to TRBJ2-5; 13 bases are a match to TRBD2. This CDR3 has 17 amino acids. Germline CDR1 GTSNPN, CDR2 SVGIG (reference sequence). V dropped 2 bases and J dropped 5; count of bases not matched to a gene: 11. The chain's CDR3 is CAWSLTRTSGSEETQYF. For the CDR3, the DNA is TGTGCCTGGAGTCTTACCCGGACTAGCGGGAGCGAGGAGACCCAGTACTTC.